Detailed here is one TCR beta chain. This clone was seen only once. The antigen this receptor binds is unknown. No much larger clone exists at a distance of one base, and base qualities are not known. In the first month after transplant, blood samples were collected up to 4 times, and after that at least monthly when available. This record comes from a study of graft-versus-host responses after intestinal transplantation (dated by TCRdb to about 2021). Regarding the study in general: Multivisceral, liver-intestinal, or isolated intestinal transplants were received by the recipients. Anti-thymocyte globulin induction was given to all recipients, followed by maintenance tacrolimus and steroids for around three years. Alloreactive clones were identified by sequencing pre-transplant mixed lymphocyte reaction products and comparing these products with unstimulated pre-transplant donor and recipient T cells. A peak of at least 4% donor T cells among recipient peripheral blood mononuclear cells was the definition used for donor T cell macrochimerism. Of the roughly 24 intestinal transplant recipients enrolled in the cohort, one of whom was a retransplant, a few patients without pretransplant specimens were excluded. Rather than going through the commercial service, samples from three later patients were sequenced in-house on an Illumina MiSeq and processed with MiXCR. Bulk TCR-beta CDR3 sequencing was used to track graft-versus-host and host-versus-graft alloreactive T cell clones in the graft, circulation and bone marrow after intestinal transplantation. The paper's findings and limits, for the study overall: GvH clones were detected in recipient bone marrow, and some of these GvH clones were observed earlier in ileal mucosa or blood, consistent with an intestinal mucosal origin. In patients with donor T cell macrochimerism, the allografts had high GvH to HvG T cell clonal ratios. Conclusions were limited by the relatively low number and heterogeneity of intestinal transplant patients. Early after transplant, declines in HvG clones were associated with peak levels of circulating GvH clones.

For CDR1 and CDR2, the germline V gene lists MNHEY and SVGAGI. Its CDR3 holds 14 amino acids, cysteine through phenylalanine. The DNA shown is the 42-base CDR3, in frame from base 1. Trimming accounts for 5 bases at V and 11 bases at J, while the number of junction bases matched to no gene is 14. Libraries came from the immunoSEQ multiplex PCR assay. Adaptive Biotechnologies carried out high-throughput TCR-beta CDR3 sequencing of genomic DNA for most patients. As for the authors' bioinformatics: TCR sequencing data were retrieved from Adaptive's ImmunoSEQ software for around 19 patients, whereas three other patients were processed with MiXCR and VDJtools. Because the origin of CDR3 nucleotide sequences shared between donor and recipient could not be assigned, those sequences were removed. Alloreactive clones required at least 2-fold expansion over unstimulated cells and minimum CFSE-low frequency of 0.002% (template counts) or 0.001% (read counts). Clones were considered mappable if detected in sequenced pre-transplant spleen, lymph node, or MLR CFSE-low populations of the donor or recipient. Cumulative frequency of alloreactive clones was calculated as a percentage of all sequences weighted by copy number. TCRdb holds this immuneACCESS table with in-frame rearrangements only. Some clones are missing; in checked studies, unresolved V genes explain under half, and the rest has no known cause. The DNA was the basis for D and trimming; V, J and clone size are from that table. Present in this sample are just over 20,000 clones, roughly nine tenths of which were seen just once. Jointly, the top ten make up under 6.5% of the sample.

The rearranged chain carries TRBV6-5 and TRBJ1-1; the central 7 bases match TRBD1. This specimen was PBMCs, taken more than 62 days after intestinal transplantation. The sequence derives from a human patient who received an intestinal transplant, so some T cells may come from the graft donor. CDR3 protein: CASSEGGGGRRAFF. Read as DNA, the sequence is TGTGCCAGCAGTGAAGGGGGAGGGGGCCGAAGGGCTTTCTTT.